This T cell receptor beta chain is drawn from a study of blood T cell repertoires in COVID-19. Study-wide background: Donors in the United States, Italy and Spain gave samples during acute or convalescent COVID-19. The analysed material was cDNA or gDNA that came from T cells, B-cell-depleted T cells, or PBMCs.

Under the authors' procedure: Reference gene primer amplification in the assay estimated nucleated cell counts. The method was immunoSEQ multiplex PCR; TCRdb's version includes in-frame clones alone and lacks a portion of them. V, J and clone size reflect that table, while D and trimming were determined from the DNA. The data contain tens of thousands of clones, 80% to 85% of them singletons. This CDR3 has 14 residues. Per germline, CDR1 LGHNT and CDR2 FRNRAP. V shed 6 bases and J shed 5 bases, with 14 bases lying between them. This chain joins TRBV12-5 and TRBJ1-5; TRBD1 is a possible D gene (6 bases). The origin of this receptor is a human donor in a cohort sampled during active COVID-19. The sample consisted of peripheral blood. CDR3 residues: CASGPGQSDQPQHF. Here the CDR3 DNA reads TGTGCTAGTGGCCCCGGACAGAGCGATCAGCCCCAGCATTTT. Complete variable domain (other parts from reference TRBV12-5 and TRBJ1-5): DARVTQTPRHKVTEMGQEVTMRCQPILGHNTVFWYRQTMMQGLELLAYFRNRAPLDDSGMPKDRFSAEMPDATLATLKIQPSEPRDSAVYFCASGPGQSDQPQHFGDGTRLSIL.